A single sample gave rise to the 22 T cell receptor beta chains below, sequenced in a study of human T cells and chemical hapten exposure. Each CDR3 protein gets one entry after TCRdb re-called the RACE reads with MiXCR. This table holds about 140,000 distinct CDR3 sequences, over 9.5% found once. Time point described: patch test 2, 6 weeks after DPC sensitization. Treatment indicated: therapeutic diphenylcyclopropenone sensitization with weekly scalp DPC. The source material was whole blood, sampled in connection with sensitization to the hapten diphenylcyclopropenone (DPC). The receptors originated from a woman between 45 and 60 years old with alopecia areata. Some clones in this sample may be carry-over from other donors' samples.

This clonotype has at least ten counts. Here the CDR3 reads CSVEGLAGVETQYF. The CDR3 bases are TGCAGCGTCGAGGGACTAGCGGGAGTGGAGACCCAGTACTTC. This sequence joins TRBV29-1 and TRBJ2-5; 14 nucleotides align to TRBD2. The CDR3 is 14 residues long. CDR1 SQVTM and CDR2 ANQGSEA come from the germline V gene. J lost 5 bases, V lost 6 bases, and 5 bases had no gene match.

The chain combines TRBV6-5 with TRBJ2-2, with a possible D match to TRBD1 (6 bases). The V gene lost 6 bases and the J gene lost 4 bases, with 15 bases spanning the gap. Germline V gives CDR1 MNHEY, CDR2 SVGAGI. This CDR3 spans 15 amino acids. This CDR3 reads CASRPDRHPTGELFF. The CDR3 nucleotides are TGTGCCAGCAGACCAGACAGGCATCCCACCGGGGAGCTGTTTTTT.

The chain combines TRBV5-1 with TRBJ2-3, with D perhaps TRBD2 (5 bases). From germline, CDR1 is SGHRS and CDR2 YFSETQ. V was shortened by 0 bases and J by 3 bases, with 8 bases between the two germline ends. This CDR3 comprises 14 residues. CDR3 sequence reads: CASSLEGGTDTQYF. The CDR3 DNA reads TGCGCCAGCAGCTTGGAAGGCGGGACAGATACGCAGTATTTT.

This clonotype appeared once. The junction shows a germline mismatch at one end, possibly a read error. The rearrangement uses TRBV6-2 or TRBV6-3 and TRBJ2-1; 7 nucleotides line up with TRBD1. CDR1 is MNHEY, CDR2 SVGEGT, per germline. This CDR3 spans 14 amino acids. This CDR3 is CASSYRDSHNEQIF. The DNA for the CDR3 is TGTGCCAGCAGTTACCGGGACAGCCACAATGAGCAGATCTTC.

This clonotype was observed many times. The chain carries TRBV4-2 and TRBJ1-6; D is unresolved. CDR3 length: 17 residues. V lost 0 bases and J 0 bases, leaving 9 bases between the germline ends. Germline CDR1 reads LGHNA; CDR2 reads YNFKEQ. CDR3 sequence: CASSQDEGSSYNSPLHF. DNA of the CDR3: TGTGCCAGCAGCCAAGATGAAGGGAGCTCCTATAATTCACCCCTCCACTTT.

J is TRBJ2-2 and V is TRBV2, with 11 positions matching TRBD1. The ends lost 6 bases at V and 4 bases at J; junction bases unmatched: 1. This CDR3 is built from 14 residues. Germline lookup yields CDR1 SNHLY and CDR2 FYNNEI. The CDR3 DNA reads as TGTGCCAGCAGGGGGACAGGGGGCACCGGGGAGCTGTTTTTT. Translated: CASRGTGGTGELFF.

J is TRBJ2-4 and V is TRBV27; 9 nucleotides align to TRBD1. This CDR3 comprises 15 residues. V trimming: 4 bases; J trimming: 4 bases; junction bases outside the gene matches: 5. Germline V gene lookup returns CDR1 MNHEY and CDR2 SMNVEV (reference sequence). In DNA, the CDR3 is TGTGCCAGCAGTTCTCCCGGGACAGGGAAAAACATTCAGTACTTC. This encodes CASSSPGTGKNIQYF.

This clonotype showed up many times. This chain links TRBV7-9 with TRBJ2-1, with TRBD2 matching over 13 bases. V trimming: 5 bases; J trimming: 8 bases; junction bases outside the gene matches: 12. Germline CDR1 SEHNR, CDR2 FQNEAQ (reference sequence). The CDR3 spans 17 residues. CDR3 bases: TGTGCCAGCAGCCCCGGACTAGCGGGAGTTTCAAAGGATGAGCAGTTCTTC. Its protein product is CASSPGLAGVSKDEQFF. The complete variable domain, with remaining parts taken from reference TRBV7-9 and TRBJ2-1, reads DTGVSQNPRHKITKRGQNVTFRCDPISEHNRLYWYRQTLGQGPEFLTYFQNEAQLEKSRLLSDRFSAERPKGSFSTLEIQRTEQGDSAMYLCASSPGLAGVSKDEQFFGPGTRLTVL.

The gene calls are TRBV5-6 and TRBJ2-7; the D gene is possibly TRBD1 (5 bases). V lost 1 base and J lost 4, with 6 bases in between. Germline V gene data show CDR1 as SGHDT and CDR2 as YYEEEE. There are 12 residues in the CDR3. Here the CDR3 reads CASSLRGYEQYF. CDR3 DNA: TGTGCCAGCAGCTTGAGGGGTTACGAGCAGTACTTC.

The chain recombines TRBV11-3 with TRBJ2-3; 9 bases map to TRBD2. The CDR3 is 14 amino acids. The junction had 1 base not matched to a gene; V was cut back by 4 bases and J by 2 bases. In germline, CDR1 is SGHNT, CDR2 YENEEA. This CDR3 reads CASSWTSDTDTQYF. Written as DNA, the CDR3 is TGTGCCAGCAGCTGGACTAGCGACACAGATACGCAGTATTTT.

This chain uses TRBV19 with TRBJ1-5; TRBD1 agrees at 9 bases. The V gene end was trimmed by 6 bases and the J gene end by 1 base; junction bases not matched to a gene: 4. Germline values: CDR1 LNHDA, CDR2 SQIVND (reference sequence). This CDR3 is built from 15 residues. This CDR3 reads CASSNRGLSNQPQHF. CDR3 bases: TGTGCCAGTAGCAACAGGGGGCTCAGCAATCAGCCCCAGCATTTT.

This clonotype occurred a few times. This chain's CDR3 is CASSYPTGPLYEQYF. As DNA, the CDR3 is TGTGCCAGCAGTTACCCAACAGGGCCCCTCTACGAGCAGTACTTC. The chain joins TRBV6-6 to TRBJ2-7, with D perhaps TRBD1 (6 bases). Trimming removed 2 bases from V and 3 bases from J, with 14 bases in between. From germline, CDR1 is MNHNY and CDR2 SVGAGI (reference sequence). This CDR3 contains 15 residues.

The CDR3 loop reads CASSARGESYNEQFF. As DNA, the CDR3 is TGTGCCAGCAGCGCCCGGGGCGAGTCCTACAATGAGCAGTTCTTC. This sequence joins TRBV7-2 and TRBJ2-1; the D call may be TRBD1 or TRBD2 (5 bases each). Trimming took off 5 bases at V and 1 base at J, with 12 bases between the two ends. CDR3 length equals 15 residues. Germline V gives CDR1 SGHTA, CDR2 FQGNSA.

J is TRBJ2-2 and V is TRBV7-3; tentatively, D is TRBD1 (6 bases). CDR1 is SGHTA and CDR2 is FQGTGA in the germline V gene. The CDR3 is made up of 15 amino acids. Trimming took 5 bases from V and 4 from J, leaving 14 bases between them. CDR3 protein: CASSPGEGATGELFF. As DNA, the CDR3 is TGTGCCAGCAGCCCAGGGGAAGGAGCCACCGGGGAGCTGTTTTTT.

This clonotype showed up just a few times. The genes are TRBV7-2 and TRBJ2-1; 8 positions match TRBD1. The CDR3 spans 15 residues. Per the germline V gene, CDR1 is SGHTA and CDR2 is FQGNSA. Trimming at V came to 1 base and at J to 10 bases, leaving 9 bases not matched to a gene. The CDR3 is CASSLVGQVASEQFF. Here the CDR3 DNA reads TGTGCCAGCAGCTTAGTGGGACAGGTCGCGTCAGAGCAGTTCTTC.

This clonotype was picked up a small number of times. The CDR3 DNA is TGTGCCAGCAGCGCCCGACTAGCGGTACAAGAGACCCAGTACTTC. Its protein product is CASSARLAVQETQYF. The gene calls are TRBV9 and TRBJ2-5, with 9 nucleotides matching TRBD2. The germline V gene has CDR1 SGDLS and CDR2 YYNGEE. The V segment lost 3 bases and the J segment 2 bases; nucleotides outside the gene matches: 5. This CDR3 has 15 residues.

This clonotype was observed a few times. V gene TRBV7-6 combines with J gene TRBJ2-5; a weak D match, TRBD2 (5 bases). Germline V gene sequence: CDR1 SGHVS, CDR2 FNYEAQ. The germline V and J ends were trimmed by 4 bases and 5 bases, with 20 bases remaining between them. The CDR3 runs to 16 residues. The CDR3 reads CASSSQTASSKETQYF. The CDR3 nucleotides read TGTGCCAGCAGCTCTCAAACGGCTAGCTCGAAGGAGACCCAGTACTTC.

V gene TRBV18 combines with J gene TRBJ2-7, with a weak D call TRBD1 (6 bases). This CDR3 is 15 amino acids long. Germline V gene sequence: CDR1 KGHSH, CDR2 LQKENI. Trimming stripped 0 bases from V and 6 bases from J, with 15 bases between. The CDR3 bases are TGTGCCAGCTCACCACCCACAGGGTCTACCCTCGAGCAGTACTTC. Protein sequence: CASSPPTGSTLEQYF.

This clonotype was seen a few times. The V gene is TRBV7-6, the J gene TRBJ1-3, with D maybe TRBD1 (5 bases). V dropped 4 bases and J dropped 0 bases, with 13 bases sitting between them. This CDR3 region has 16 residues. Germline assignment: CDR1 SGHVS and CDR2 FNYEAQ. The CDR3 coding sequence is TGTGCCAGCAGCTCGGATGGACACATCTCTGGAAACACCATATATTTT. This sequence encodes CASSSDGHISGNTIYF. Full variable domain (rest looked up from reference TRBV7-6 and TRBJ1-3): GAGVSQSPRYKVTKRGQDVALRCDPISGHVSLYWYRQALGQGPEFLTYFNYEAQQDKSGLPNDRFSAERPEGSISTLTIQRTEQRDSAMYRCASSSDGHISGNTIYFGEGSWLTVV.

The CDR3 bases are TGTGCCACTCAACTGGGGGACGGAGACTACACCTTC. It is translated as CATQLGDGDYTF. The chain links TRBV28 to TRBJ1-2; TRBD1 is a possible D gene (5 bases). Germline values: CDR1 MDHEN, CDR2 SYDVKM. The CDR3 has 12 amino acids. V was clipped by 10 bases and J by 10 bases, with 19 bases between them.

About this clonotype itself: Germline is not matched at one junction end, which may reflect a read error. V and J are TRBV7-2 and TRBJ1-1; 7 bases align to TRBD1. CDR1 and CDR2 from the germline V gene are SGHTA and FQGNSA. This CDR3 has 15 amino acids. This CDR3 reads CASSPVGGLNTEALF. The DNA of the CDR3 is TGTGCCAGCAGCCCAGTAGGGGGCCTGAACACTGAAGCTCTCTTT.

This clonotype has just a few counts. For the CDR3, the DNA is TGTGCCAGCTCACCTTTGACGCGCTTGGGGACCGGGGAGCTGTTTTTT. Its translation: CASSPLTRLGTGELFF. The chain uses TRBV18 and TRBJ2-2; unclear D gene. V was trimmed by 3 bases and J by 5 bases, leaving 16 bases between them. The CDR3 has 16 amino acids. Germline loops: CDR1 KGHSH, CDR2 LQKENI.